This T cell receptor (beta chain) was sequenced in a study of blood T cells in healthy people across ages. Regarding the study as a whole: Diversity figures based on one million T cells were deemed too low.

Each donor was a healthy Caucasian individual from Russia, aged 6 to 90. Primers used in a second PCR of roughly 6 to 11 cycles were a sample-barcoded 5' primer and a J-beta primer mix. Template switching added a 12-random-nucleotide identifier to every cDNA molecule. CDR3-containing paired-end reads numbered at least 2.5 million in each sample. TCRdb used MiXCR to reprocess the 5' RACE reads, holding one entry per CDR3 protein. Counted here are 1.5 million to 2 million distinct CDR3 sequences, roughly 32% occurring once; the ten biggest clones make up about 11%. Per the germline V gene, CDR1 is DFQATT and CDR2 is SNEGSKA (reference sequence). The CDR3 sequence is 12 residues long. Trimming took 1 base from V and 2 from J, leaving 4 bases between them. Regarding this clonotype: Its target is unknown.

Source material: blood. V and J are TRBV20-1 and TRBJ2-3, with D hard to call. The TCR comes from a woman aged 30 to 39 in good health. CDR3 bases: TGCAGTGCTAGAGGATTCACAGATACGCAGTATTTT. This codes for CSARGFTDTQYF.